The present T cell receptor beta chain was sequenced within a study of blood T cell repertoires in COVID-19. Whole-study context: PBMCs, B-cell-depleted T cells, or T cells provided the cDNA or gDNA that made up the material.

Germline CDR1 reads SGHDN; CDR2 reads FVKESK. The CDR3 consists of 14 residues. V was clipped by 4 bases and J by 7 bases, with 16 bases between them. Per the original methods: The assay estimated nucleated cells by amplifying reference gene primers. Libraries were prepared by immunoSEQ multiplex PCR; TCRdb keeps only in-frame clonotypes and omits some of them. V and J calls and clone size are copied from that table; D and trimming were computed from the DNA. Among about 97,000 clones listed, roughly 85% were seen once. This clonotype originated in a man in his fifties or sixties with active COVID-19. The chain recombines TRBV14 with TRBJ1-2; D not certain. The sample was peripheral blood. CDR3 sequence (DNA): TGTGCCAGCAGCCTGACGCAGAGGGTTTCTGGCTACACCTTC. Translating gives CASSLTQRVSGYTF.